The 21 T cell receptor beta chains given below trace back to one sample, sequenced in a study of T-cell memory formation after mild COVID-19. Via MiXCR, TCRdb re-called the 5' RACE reads, giving one row per CDR3 protein. The data show roughly 410,000 distinct CDR3 sequences, less than 25% seen once. Sequenced sample: PBMCs or a T cell subset sorted from them (not recorded which). The source of these receptors is an adult woman who had mild COVID-19 (a few samples of this study predate the infection). Cell type and time point are not known.

The chain uses TRBV6-6 and TRBJ1-5, with D tentatively TRBD1 (5 bases). CDR3 length: 14 amino acids. Germline V gene sequence: CDR1 MNHNY, CDR2 SVGAGI (reference sequence). The ends were cut back, 7 bases at V and 6 bases at J, with 16 bases in the middle. The CDR3, as DNA: TGTGCCAGCACCCTGCCGGGGGGGGGTCAGCCCCAGCATTTT. It specifies CASTLPGGGQPQHF.

The V and J genes are TRBV20-1 and TRBJ1-1; D possibly corresponds to TRBD1 (5 bases). The CDR3 spans 14 residues. The V end was cut by 4 bases, the J end by 1 base, with 13 bases between. The germline V gene encodes CDR1 DFQATT and CDR2 SNEGSKA (reference sequence). CDR3 coding DNA: TGCAGTGCTATCAGGGCAGGCACGAACACTGAAGCTTTCTTT. It specifies CSAIRAGTNTEAFF.

This clonotype has a count of ten or more. The CDR3: CATSRDTGRDEQYF. In nucleotides, the CDR3 is TGTGCCACCAGCAGAGATACAGGGAGGGACGAGCAGTACTTC. The chain uses TRBV15 and TRBJ2-7, with D possibly being TRBD2 (7 bases). The CDR3 contains 14 residues. Per germline, CDR1 LNHNV and CDR2 YYDKDF (reference sequence). Deletions cut 0 bases from V and 5 bases from J, with 11 bases between.

In this sample, this clonotype turned up a few times. This chain links TRBV10-3 with TRBJ1-1; 10 bases match TRBD1. CDR3 length equals 14 residues. CDR1 and CDR2 from the germline V gene are ENHRY and SYGVKD. V shed 11 bases and J 6 bases; nucleotides not matched to a gene: 12. The CDR3 here is CAAQTGGAGAEAFF. The CDR3 bases are TGTGCCGCCCAGACAGGGGGCGCGGGCGCTGAAGCTTTCTTT.

The CDR3 loop is CASSLAVLSNTEAFF. The CDR3 coding sequence is TGTGCCAGCAGCTTAGCAGTACTCTCTAACACTGAAGCTTTCTTT. V gene TRBV7-2 combines with J gene TRBJ1-1, with D uncertain. This CDR3 has 15 amino acids. Trimming left V 0 bases short and J 2 bases short, with 10 bases between. CDR1 is SGHTA and CDR2 is FQGNSA in the germline V gene.

Many counts were recorded for this clonotype. The rearrangement links TRBV3-1 to TRBJ2-3; 8 bases match TRBD1. The germline V gene encodes CDR1 LGHDT and CDR2 YNNKEL (reference sequence). Unmatched junction bases numbered 4, after V lost 4 bases and J lost 1 base. The CDR3 is 15 residues long. The CDR3 protein is CASSPTGVGTDTQYF. CDR3 DNA: TGTGCCAGCAGCCCGACAGGGGTTGGCACAGATACGCAGTATTTT.

The genes are TRBV5-1 and TRBJ1-5; weak D call: TRBD1 (5 bases). V shed 4 bases and J shed 0 bases, with 14 bases lying between them. Germline-derived CDR1 and CDR2 are SGHRS and YFSETQ. The CDR3 has 16 amino acids. The CDR3 region is CASSRAGPYSNQPQHF. The CDR3 nucleotides are TGCGCCAGCAGCCGGGCGGGGCCTTATAGCAATCAGCCCCAGCATTTT. The full variable domain, rest sourced from reference TRBV5-1 and TRBJ1-5, is KAGVTQTPRYLIKTRGQQVTLSCSPISGHRSVSWYQQTPGQGLQFLFEYFSETQRNKGNFPGRFSGRQFSNSRSEMNVSTLELGDSALYLCASSRAGPYSNQPQHFGDGTRLSIL.

This clonotype was detected only a few times. CDR3 coding DNA: TGTGCCCGCGAACAGGGGAAATCCCTAGAGCAGTTCTTC. Its protein product is CAREQGKSLEQFF. V usage is TRBV30 and J usage is TRBJ2-1, with 7 bases fitting TRBD1. This CDR3 has 13 residues. Unmatched junction bases numbered 14, after V lost 8 bases and J lost 10 bases. The germline gives CDR1 GTSNPN, CDR2 SVGIG (reference sequence).

The chain is built from TRBV5-1 and TRBJ1-6; D unclear. V lost 0 bases to trimming and J lost 7 bases, with 5 bases between them. CDR1 SGHRS and CDR2 YFSETQ come from the germline V gene. The CDR3 is made up of 13 amino acids. CDR3 region: CASSLAGNSPLHF. The CDR3 nucleotides read TGCGCCAGCAGCTTGGCTGGCAATTCACCCCTCCACTTT. Complete variable domain (other parts from reference TRBV5-1 and TRBJ1-6): KAGVTQTPRYLIKTRGQQVTLSCSPISGHRSVSWYQQTPGQGLQFLFEYFSETQRNKGNFPGRFSGRQFSNSRSEMNVSTLELGDSALYLCASSLAGNSPLHFGNGTRLTVT.

The J gene is TRBJ2-4, the V gene TRBV7-3; D unclear. Germline CDR1 SGHTA, CDR2 FQGTGA. Trimming took 1 base from V and 9 from J, leaving 10 bases between them. The CDR3 totals 13 residues. CDR3 in DNA: TGTGCCAGCAGCTTAAGCATACGGTCCATTCAGTACTTC. Encoded protein: CASSLSIRSIQYF.

The rearrangement uses TRBV5-1 and TRBJ2-1; D is unresolved. V was clipped by 2 bases and J by 6 bases, with 15 bases between them. The CDR3 runs 15 residues. Germline V gives CDR1 SGHRS, CDR2 YFSETQ. The DNA of the CDR3 is TGCGCCAGCAGCTTTCAAATCGGTCTGGCCAATGAGCAGTTCTTC. Protein product: CASSFQIGLANEQFF.

This clonotype was seen more than once but under ten times. The J gene is TRBJ1-1, the V gene TRBV18, with D unclear. This CDR3 spans 14 amino acids. Deletions cut 3 bases from V and 1 base from J, with 9 bases between. CDR1 is KGHSH and CDR2 is LQKENI in the germline V gene. The CDR3, as DNA: TGTGCCAGCTCACCTTGGGCAAGGAACACTGAAGCTTTCTTT. This sequence encodes CASSPWARNTEAFF.

V usage is TRBV29-1 and J usage is TRBJ2-1; weak D call: TRBD2 (6 bases). Germline V gives CDR1 SQVTM, CDR2 ANQGSEA. The CDR3 covers 14 residues. Trimming left V 6 bases short and J 8 bases short, with 20 bases between. In nucleotides, the CDR3 is TGCAGCGTGGCCAGGGAGGCTGGAGGCGATGAGCAGTTCTTC. This codes for CSVAREAGGDEQFF.

The chain couples TRBV7-6 to TRBJ2-1, with TRBD2 matching over 10 bases. The CDR3 is 17 amino acids. Unmatched junction bases numbered 4, after V lost 2 bases and J lost 0 bases. Germline loops: CDR1 SGHVS, CDR2 FNYEAQ. The CDR3 nucleotides are TGTGCCAGCAGCTTATTTAGCGGGGGGAGCTCCTACAATGAGCAGTTCTTC. It is translated as CASSLFSGGSSYNEQFF.

This clonotype was seen a few times. CDR3 sequence reads: CASSQAPSFGGTEAFF. The CDR3 nucleotides read TGCGCCAGCAGCCAAGCGCCATCGTTCGGGGGCACTGAAGCTTTCTTT. This chain links TRBV4-1 with TRBJ1-1; a weak D match, TRBD1 (5 bases). Per germline, CDR1 MGHRA and CDR2 YSYEKL. V was cut by 1 base and J by 4 bases, with 16 bases left in between. This CDR3 is built from 16 residues.

This clonotype was seen a handful of times. The chain joins TRBV12-3 or TRBV12-4 to TRBJ2-7; TRBD2 matches 9 bases. The CDR3 sequence is 14 residues long. The J segment lost 7 bases and the V segment lost 2 bases, leaving 6 bases of the junction unmatched. The chain's CDR3 is CASSLSSGGWEQYF. The CDR3 nucleotides read TGTGCCAGCAGTTTAAGTAGCGGGGGCTGGGAGCAGTACTTC.

In its sample, this clonotype was seen a few times. This sequence joins TRBV7-6 and TRBJ1-6; D might be TRBD1 (5 bases). Germline V lookup: CDR1 SGHVS, CDR2 FNYEAQ. The CDR3 spans 14 residues. V lost 0 bases and J lost 9, with 9 bases in between. As DNA, the CDR3 is TGTGCCAGCAGCTTAGCCCAGGGATCTTCACCCCTCCACTTT. Translating it yields CASSLAQGSSPLHF.

The gene calls are TRBV5-1 and TRBJ1-2; 7 bases match TRBD1. CDR1 and CDR2 (germline): SGHRS, YFSETQ. The CDR3 loop spans 15 amino acids. V lost 4 bases and J lost 7; bases outside the gene matches: 13. The CDR3 region is CASSLPTGTALGYTF. The CDR3 nucleotides are TGCGCCAGCAGCCTACCTACCGGGACAGCCCTTGGCTACACCTTC.

The CDR3 sequence: CASSRDEKLFF. Here the CDR3 DNA reads TGTGCCAGCAGTAGGGACGAAAAACTGTTTTTT. This sequence joins TRBV9 and TRBJ1-4; perhaps TRBD1 as D (5 bases). This CDR3 is built from 11 residues. V was shortened by 5 bases and J by 8 bases, with 7 bases between the two germline ends. CDR1 SGDLS and CDR2 YYNGEE come from the germline V gene.

The chain recombines TRBV2 with TRBJ2-3; D might be TRBD1 (6 bases). This CDR3 is built from 13 residues. V was pared by 7 bases and J by 6 bases, with 14 bases between. From germline, CDR1 is SNHLY and CDR2 FYNNEI. CDR3 in amino acids: CASNGNRADTQYF. CDR3 coding DNA: TGTGCCAGCAACGGTAACAGGGCGGATACGCAGTATTTT.

This clonotype has a count of ten or more. The chain uses TRBV12-3 or TRBV12-4 and TRBJ2-4; 7 bases are shared with TRBD2. J was trimmed by 0 bases and V by 3 bases; bases with no gene match: 5. This CDR3 is 16 amino acids long. The CDR3 DNA reads as TGTGCCAGCAGTTTCGGGAGCGGGACAGCCAAAAACATTCAGTACTTC. Protein product: CASSFGSGTAKNIQYF.